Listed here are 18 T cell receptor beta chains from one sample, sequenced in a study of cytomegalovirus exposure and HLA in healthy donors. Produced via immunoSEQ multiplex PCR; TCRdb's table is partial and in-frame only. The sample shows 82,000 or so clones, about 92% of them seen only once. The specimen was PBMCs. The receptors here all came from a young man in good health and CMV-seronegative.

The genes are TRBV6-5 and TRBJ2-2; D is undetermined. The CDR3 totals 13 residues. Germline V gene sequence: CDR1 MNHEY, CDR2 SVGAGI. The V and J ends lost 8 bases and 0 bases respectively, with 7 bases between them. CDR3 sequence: CASVAPNTGELFF. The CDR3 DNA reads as TGTGCCAGCGTGGCCCCGAACACCGGGGAGCTGTTTTTT.

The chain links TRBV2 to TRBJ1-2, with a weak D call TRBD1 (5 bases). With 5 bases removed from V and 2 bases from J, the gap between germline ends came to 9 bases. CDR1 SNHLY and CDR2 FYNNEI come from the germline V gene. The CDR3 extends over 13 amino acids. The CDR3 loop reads CASSMGRNYGYTF. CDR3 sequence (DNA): TGTGCCAGCAGTATGGGGCGAAACTATGGCTACACCTTC.

The CDR3 sequence is CASSPRTSRTGQETQYF. The CDR3 DNA reads as TGTGCCAGCAGCCCACGGACTAGTCGAACCGGCCAAGAGACCCAGTACTTC. The rearrangement uses TRBV21-1 and TRBJ2-5; the D call TRBD2 from the table was never checked on the DNA. TRBV21-1 is a recognized pseudogene. The CDR3 is 17 residues long.

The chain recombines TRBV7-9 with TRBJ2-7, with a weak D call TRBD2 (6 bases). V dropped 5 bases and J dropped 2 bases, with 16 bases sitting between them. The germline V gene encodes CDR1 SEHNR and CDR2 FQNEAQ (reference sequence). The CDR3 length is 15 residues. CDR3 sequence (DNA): TGTGCCAGCAGCGTTAGCCGGGACTCCCCCTACGAGCAGTACTTC. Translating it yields CASSVSRDSPYEQYF. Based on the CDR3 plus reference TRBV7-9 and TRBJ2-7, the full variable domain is DTGVSQNPRHKITKRGQNVTFRCDPISEHNRLYWYRQTLGQGPEFLTYFQNEAQLEKSRLLSDRFSAERPKGSFSTLEIQRTEQGDSAMYLCASSVSRDSPYEQYFGPGTRLTVT.

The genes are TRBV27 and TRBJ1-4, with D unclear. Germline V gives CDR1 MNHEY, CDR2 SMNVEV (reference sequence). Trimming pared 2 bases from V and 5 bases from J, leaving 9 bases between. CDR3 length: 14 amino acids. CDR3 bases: TGTGCCAGCAGTTTAGCCGGGATGAATGAAAAACTGTTTTTT. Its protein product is CASSLAGMNEKLFF.

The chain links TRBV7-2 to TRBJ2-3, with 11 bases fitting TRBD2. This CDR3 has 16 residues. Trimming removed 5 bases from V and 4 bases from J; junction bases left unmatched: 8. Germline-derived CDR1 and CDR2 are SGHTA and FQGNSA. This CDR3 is CASSPRTSGLSDTQYF. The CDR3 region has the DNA TGTGCCAGCAGCCCCCGGACTAGCGGGTTATCAGATACGCAGTATTTT.

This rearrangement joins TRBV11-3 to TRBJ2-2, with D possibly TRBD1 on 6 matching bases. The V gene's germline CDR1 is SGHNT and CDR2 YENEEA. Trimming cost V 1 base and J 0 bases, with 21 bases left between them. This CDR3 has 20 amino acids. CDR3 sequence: CASSLGGPIWTVPNTGELFF. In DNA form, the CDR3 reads TGTGCCAGCAGCTTAGGGGGGCCAATATGGACTGTCCCGAACACCGGGGAGCTGTTTTTT.

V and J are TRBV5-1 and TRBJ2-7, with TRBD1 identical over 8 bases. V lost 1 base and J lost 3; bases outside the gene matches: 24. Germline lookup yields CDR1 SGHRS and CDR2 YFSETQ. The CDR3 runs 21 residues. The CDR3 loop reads CASSLLVQLDRGPYPIYEQYF. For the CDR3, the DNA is TGCGCCAGCAGCTTGTTAGTACAGCTCGACAGGGGACCGTATCCGATCTACGAGCAGTACTTC.

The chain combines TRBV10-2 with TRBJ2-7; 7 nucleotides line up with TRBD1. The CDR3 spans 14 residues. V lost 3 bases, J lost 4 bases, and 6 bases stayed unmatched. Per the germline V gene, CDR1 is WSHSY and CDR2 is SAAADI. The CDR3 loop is CASSDRDSSYEQYF. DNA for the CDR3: TGCGCCAGCAGTGATAGGGACAGCTCTTACGAGCAGTACTTC.

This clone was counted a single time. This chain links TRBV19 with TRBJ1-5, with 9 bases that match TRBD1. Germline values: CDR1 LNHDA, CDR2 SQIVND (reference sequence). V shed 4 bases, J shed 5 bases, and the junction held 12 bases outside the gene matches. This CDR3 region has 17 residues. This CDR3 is CASSRLRSQGADQPQHF. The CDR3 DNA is TGTGCCAGTAGTAGATTAAGGTCACAGGGGGCCGATCAGCCCCAGCATTTT.

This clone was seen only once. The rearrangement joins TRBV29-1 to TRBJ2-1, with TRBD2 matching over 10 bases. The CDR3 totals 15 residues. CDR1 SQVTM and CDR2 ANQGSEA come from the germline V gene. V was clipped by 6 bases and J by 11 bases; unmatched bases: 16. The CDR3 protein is CSVATQAGGTQKQFF. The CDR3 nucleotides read TGCAGCGTAGCGACTCAAGCGGGAGGGACCCAAAAGCAGTTCTTC.

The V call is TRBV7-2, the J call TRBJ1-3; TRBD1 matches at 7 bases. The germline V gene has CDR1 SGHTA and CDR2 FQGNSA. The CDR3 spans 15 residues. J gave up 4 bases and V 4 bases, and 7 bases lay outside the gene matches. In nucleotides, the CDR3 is TGTGCCAGCAGCTCTAAAGGGACAGTGGGAAACACCATATATTTT. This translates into CASSSKGTVGNTIYF.

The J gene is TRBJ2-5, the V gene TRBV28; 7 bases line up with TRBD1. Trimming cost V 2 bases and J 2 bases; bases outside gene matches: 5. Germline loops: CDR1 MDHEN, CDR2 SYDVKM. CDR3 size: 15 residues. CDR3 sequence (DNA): TGTGCCAGCAGTTTAAATCCGGGACAGCAAGAGACCCAGTACTTC. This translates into CASSLNPGQQETQYF. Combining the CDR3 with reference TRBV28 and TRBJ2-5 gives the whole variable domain DVKVTQSSRYLVKRTGEKVFLECVQDMDHENMFWYRQDPGLGLRLIYFSYDVKMKEKGDIPEGYSVSREKKERFSLILESASTNQTSMYLCASSLNPGQQETQYFGPGTRLLVL.

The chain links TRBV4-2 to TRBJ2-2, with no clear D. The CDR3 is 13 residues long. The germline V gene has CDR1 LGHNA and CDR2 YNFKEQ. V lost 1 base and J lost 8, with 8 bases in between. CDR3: CASSQGTLGELFF. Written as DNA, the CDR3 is TGTGCCAGCAGCCAAGGAACATTAGGGGAGCTGTTTTTT.

CDR3 nucleotide sequence: TGTGCCAGCAGTTTTAATAGCGGGTTAGAGACCCAGTACTTC. Translated, it gives CASSFNSGLETQYF. The chain joins TRBV7-2 to TRBJ2-5; 7 positions match TRBD2. J was trimmed by 4 bases and V by 6 bases; bases with no gene match: 8. The CDR3 is 14 residues long. Germline V gives CDR1 SGHTA, CDR2 FQGNSA.

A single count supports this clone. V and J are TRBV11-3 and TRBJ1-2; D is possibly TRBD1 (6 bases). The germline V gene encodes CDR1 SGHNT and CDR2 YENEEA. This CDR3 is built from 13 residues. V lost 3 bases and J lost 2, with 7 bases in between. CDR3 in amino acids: CASSFDRNYGYTF. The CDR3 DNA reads TGTGCCAGCAGCTTCGACAGGAACTATGGCTACACCTTC.

CDR3 in DNA: TGTGCCAGCAGCAGAGGACTAGCGCATGAGCAGTTCTTC. Its translation: CASSRGLAHEQFF. V gene TRBV7-8 combines with J gene TRBJ2-1; 9 nucleotides match TRBD2. The CDR3 extends over 13 amino acids. Germline V gene data show CDR1 as SGHVS and CDR2 as FQNEAQ. V shed 5 bases, J shed 8 bases, and the junction held 4 bases outside the gene matches.

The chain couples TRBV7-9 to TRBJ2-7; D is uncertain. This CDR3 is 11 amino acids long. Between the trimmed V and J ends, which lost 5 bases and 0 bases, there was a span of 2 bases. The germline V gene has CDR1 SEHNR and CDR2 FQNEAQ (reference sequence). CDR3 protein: CASSHSYEQYF. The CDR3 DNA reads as TGTGCCAGCAGCCACTCCTACGAGCAGTACTTC.